The TCR beta chain described here comes from a study of shared clonotypes between healthy human individuals. General observations from the study: Having only a few donors restricted how much genetic and exposure-history diversity was captured.

The germline V and J ends were trimmed by 5 bases and 0 bases, with 5 bases remaining between them. Germline lookup yields CDR1 SGHAT and CDR2 FQNNGV. This CDR3 comprises 14 residues. Regarding this clone: What it binds is unknown.

Several immunoSEQ plates held equal portions of the genomic DNA taken from each subset. TCRdb's table, derived via immunoSEQ multiplex PCR, lists solely in-frame clones and lacks some. The sample holds some 650,000 clones, roughly 97% seen once. Material for sequencing was naive CD4+ T cells sorted from blood. Subset of the sample: CD45RA+ positively selected. The chain combines TRBV11-2 with TRBJ1-6, with D unresolved. The TCR comes from a young woman in good health. The DNA of the CDR3 is TGTGCCAGCAGCCGCGACTCCTATAATTCACCCCTCCACTTT. Its translation: CASSRDSYNSPLHF.